The entry that follows covers one T cell receptor beta chain sequence. This entry belongs to a study of blood T cell repertoires in COVID-19. CDR1 and CDR2 from the germline V gene are LGHDT and YNNKEL (reference sequence). V was pared by 4 bases and J by 4 bases, with 7 bases between. The CDR3 consists of 13 residues. Here immunoSEQ multiplex PCR was the method, and the copy in TCRdb shows in-frame clones only, minus some. The sample yields 150,000 or so clones, 81% seen once. Sequencing input: peripheral blood. This sequence originates from a man aged 55 to 70 with active or convalescent COVID-19. This chain connects TRBV3-1 (or the pseudogene TRBV3-2) to TRBJ2-2; D is unclear. The CDR3 region is CASSPTVTGELFF. The CDR3 nucleotides are TGTGCCAGCAGCCCAACAGTCACCGGGGAGCTGTTTTTT.